The 30 T cell receptor beta chains in this list originate from one sample, sequenced in a study of OX40 agonist ivuxolimab in advanced cancers. The assay was immunoSEQ multiplex PCR, and TCRdb's table has in-frame clones only and misses some. The repertoire holds almost 50,000 clones, around 84% seen once, with about 1.5% in the top ten. The input for sequencing was CD4+ or CD8+ T cells sorted from blood, taken in a trial of the OX40 agonist ivuxolimab. These TCRs come from an adult with an advanced solid tumor such as melanoma, head and neck, liver or kidney cancer.

The rearrangement joins TRBV7-2 to TRBJ1-2; D is perhaps TRBD1 (5 bases). The CDR3 consists of 15 residues. V gave up 3 bases and J gave up 8 bases, with 19 bases separating them. CDR1 is SGHTA and CDR2 is FQGNSA in the germline V gene. CDR3 sequence: CASSFGTQPEVGYTF. Written as DNA, the CDR3 is TGTGCCAGCAGCTTCGGGACTCAGCCGGAGGTGGGCTACACCTTC.

This clone was seen only a few times. The chain combines TRBV14 with TRBJ2-7; D call uncertain. The CDR3 consists of 11 residues. V dropped 3 bases and J dropped 7 bases, with 7 bases sitting between them. Germline V gene lookup returns CDR1 SGHDN and CDR2 FVKESK. In nucleotides, the CDR3 is TGTGCCAGCAGCCACGGTTTTGAGCAGTACTTC. It is translated as CASSHGFEQYF.

This sequence joins TRBV2 and TRBJ2-3, with a possible D match to TRBD1 (5 bases). The CDR3 spans 16 residues. Germline V gene lookup returns CDR1 SNHLY and CDR2 FYNNEI. The V and J ends lost 5 bases and 2 bases respectively, with 17 bases between them. The CDR3 nucleotides are TGTGCCAGCAGTTCACTTGGGGCCGCCTACACAGATACGCAGTATTTT. Protein sequence: CASSSLGAAYTDTQYF.

The chain carries TRBV7-9 and TRBJ1-1; 7 positions agree with TRBD1. V lost 0 bases and J lost 4; bases outside the gene matches: 2. This CDR3 spans 14 amino acids. In germline, CDR1 is SEHNR, CDR2 FQNEAQ (reference sequence). DNA for the CDR3: TGTGCCAGCAGCTTAGCAGGGGGCGTCACTGAAGCTTTCTTT. Translation: CASSLAGGVTEAFF.

CDR3 coding DNA: TGTGCCAGTAGTATAGGCCCAGAGAGGGATCAGCCCCAGCATTTT. Encoded protein: CASSIGPERDQPQHF. V gene TRBV19 combines with J gene TRBJ1-5, with D hard to call. The germline CDR1 and CDR2 sequences are LNHDA and SQIVND (reference sequence). The length of the CDR3 is 15 residues. The V end was cut by 1 base, the J end by 5 bases, with 12 bases between.

This chain connects TRBV6-5 to TRBJ2-4; D tentatively reads TRBD1 or TRBD2 (5 bases each). Per the germline V gene, CDR1 is MNHEY and CDR2 is SVGAGI. The CDR3 is made up of 16 amino acids. V was shortened by 4 bases and J by 3 bases, with 16 bases between the two germline ends. CDR3 DNA sequence: TGTGCCAGCAGTTCGGGGCTGTCACTAGGCAAAAACATTCAGTACTTC. Translating it yields CASSSGLSLGKNIQYF.

The chain joins TRBV10-2 to TRBJ2-2, with 9 bases that match TRBD2. V shed 6 bases, J shed 2 bases, and the junction held 7 bases outside the gene matches. Germline-derived CDR1 and CDR2 are WSHSY and SAAADI. The CDR3 runs to 16 residues. The CDR3 region is CASSRGLALNTGELFF. In DNA form, the CDR3 reads TGCGCCAGCAGCCGCGGACTAGCGTTAAACACCGGGGAGCTGTTTTTT.

The chain has TRBV7-2 and TRBJ1-5; D gene unclear. Trimming stripped 2 bases from V and 0 bases from J, with 5 bases between. CDR1 and CDR2 from the germline V gene are SGHTA and FQGNSA. The CDR3 extends over 14 amino acids. The CDR3 DNA reads as TGTGCCAGCAGCTTATACTATAGCAATCAGCCCCAGCATTTT. Translation gives CASSLYYSNQPQHF.

The gene calls are TRBV6-1 and TRBJ2-3, with a possible D match to TRBD1 (6 bases). V dropped 7 bases and J dropped 4 bases, with 18 bases sitting between them. Germline V lookup: CDR1 MNHNS, CDR2 SASEGT. The CDR3 sequence is 15 residues long. This CDR3 reads CASTLRFQGPDTQYF. In DNA, the CDR3 is TGTGCCAGCACCCTACGGTTCCAGGGGCCAGATACGCAGTATTTT.

This clone was detected once. This sequence joins TRBV15 and TRBJ2-7; D is unresolved. Germline CDR1 and CDR2: LNHNV and YYDKDF (reference sequence). This CDR3 is built from 14 residues. V dropped 0 bases and J dropped 5 bases, with 11 bases sitting between them. In DNA, the CDR3 is TGTGCCACCAGCAGAGAGGTGGAAGGGAACGAGCAGTACTTC. Amino acids: CATSREVEGNEQYF.

The chain joins TRBV5-1 to TRBJ2-7; 15 bases align to TRBD2. Unmatched junction bases numbered 6, after V lost 4 bases and J lost 7 bases. Germline V gene sequence: CDR1 SGHRS, CDR2 YFSETQ. There are 15 residues in the CDR3. CDR3 coding DNA: TGCGCCAGCAGCCTCGGGACTAGCGGGAGGCAAGAGCAGTACTTC. As protein: CASSLGTSGRQEQYF.

This chain uses TRBV5-6 with TRBJ2-7; 9 bases are shared with TRBD1. The CDR3 loop spans 18 amino acids. V shed 0 bases, J shed 5 bases, and the junction held 15 bases outside the gene matches. Germline lookup yields CDR1 SGHDT and CDR2 YYEEEE. CDR3 in amino acids: CASSLVIIAGQGHHEQYF. The CDR3 nucleotides are TGTGCCAGCAGCTTGGTAATTATTGCGGGACAGGGTCACCACGAGCAGTACTTC.

This clone occurred once. This chain connects TRBV29-1 to TRBJ2-7; D perhaps matches TRBD1 (5 bases). Germline CDR1 and CDR2: SQVTM and ANQGSEA. The CDR3 loop spans 13 amino acids. V lost 4 bases to trimming and J lost 7 bases, with 17 bases between them. CDR3 nucleotides: TGCAGCGTTGGGGGCTTCACGGACGGTGAGCAGTACTTC. This encodes CSVGGFTDGEQYF.

The chain has TRBV28 and TRBJ2-7; D is uncertain. The V end lost 5 bases, the J end lost 3 bases, and 5 bases lay between the germline ends. Looked up from germline, CDR1 is MDHEN and CDR2 is SYDVKM. The CDR3 contains 11 residues. CDR3 sequence (DNA): TGTGCCAGCAGTGTCCTCTACGAGCAGTACTTC. Amino acid sequence: CASSVLYEQYF.

This chain joins TRBV10-2 and TRBJ1-2; D is perhaps TRBD1 (6 bases). The CDR3 extends over 13 amino acids. Trimming cost V 3 bases and J 4 bases, with 9 bases left between them. The germline CDR1 and CDR2 sequences are WSHSY and SAAADI. Written as DNA, the CDR3 is TGCGCCAGCAGTGATATAGGGGGCTATGGCTACACCTTC. Encoded protein: CASSDIGGYGYTF.

The CDR3 nucleotides read TGTGCCAGCAGCCTAGAGCGGACGAATGAGCAGTTCTTC. Amino acid sequence: CASSLERTNEQFF. This chain uses TRBV5-4 with TRBJ2-1; TRBD2 might be the D (5 bases). Trimming stripped 4 bases from V and 7 bases from J, with 12 bases between. CDR1 SGHNT and CDR2 YYREEE come from the germline V gene (reference sequence). The length of the CDR3 is 13 residues. The complete variable domain, with remaining parts taken from reference TRBV5-4 and TRBJ2-1, reads ETGVTQSPTHLIKTRGQQVTLRCSSQSGHNTVSWYQQALGQGPQFIFQYYREEENGRGNFPPRFSGLQFPNYSSELNVNALELDDSALYLCASSLERTNEQFFGPGTRLTVL.

The rearrangement links TRBV14 to TRBJ2-2; D ambiguous. Germline V gives CDR1 SGHDN, CDR2 FVKESK. V lost 1 base and J lost 3, with 9 bases in between. The CDR3 has 15 residues. Written as DNA, the CDR3 is TGTGCCAGCAGCCAAGGAGGCCTCTACACCGGGGAGCTGTTTTTT. It translates to CASSQGGLYTGELFF.

The rearrangement links TRBV4-1 to TRBJ2-2; the D gene is possibly TRBD2 (5 bases). V lost 0 bases and J 0 bases, leaving 5 bases between the germline ends. Per the germline V gene, CDR1 is MGHRA and CDR2 is YSYEKL. This CDR3 has 15 residues. CDR3 coding DNA: TGCGCCAGCAGCCAAGATAGCGCGAACACCGGGGAGCTGTTTTTT. This translates into CASSQDSANTGELFF.

The rearrangement links TRBV30 to TRBJ2-1, with D possibly TRBD1 on 5 matching bases. The CDR3 consists of 12 residues. V was clipped by 2 bases and J by 10 bases, with 12 bases between them. Germline values: CDR1 GTSNPN, CDR2 SVGIG (reference sequence). CDR3 coding DNA: TGTGCCTGGAGTAGTCTGGGGCGGGAGCAGTTCTTC. As protein: CAWSSLGREQFF.

V is TRBV18 and J is TRBJ2-4, with a weak D call TRBD1 (5 bases). The CDR3 runs 14 residues. Germline V gene sequence: CDR1 KGHSH, CDR2 LQKENI. V was clipped by 1 base and J by 8 bases, with 12 bases between them. This CDR3 reads CASSPQQGRDIQYF. DNA of the CDR3: TGTGCCAGCTCACCACAGCAGGGCAGGGACATTCAGTACTTC.

This chain connects TRBV19 to TRBJ2-6, with D perhaps TRBD1 or TRBD2 (5 bases each). Trimming stripped 8 bases from V and 1 base from J, with 24 bases between. CDR1 LNHDA and CDR2 SQIVND come from the germline V gene (reference sequence). This CDR3 has 19 amino acids. CDR3 residues: CASSSARENTRSGANVLTF. The DNA for the CDR3 is TGTGCCAGTTCCTCAGCCAGGGAGAACACGAGGTCTGGGGCCAACGTCCTGACTTTC.

The chain carries TRBV7-9 and TRBJ2-5; TRBD2 aligns across 10 bases. Trimming removed 5 bases from V and 0 bases from J; junction bases left unmatched: 6. This CDR3 comprises 16 residues. Looked up from germline, CDR1 is SEHNR and CDR2 is FQNEAQ (reference sequence). Written as DNA, the CDR3 is TGTGCCAGCAGCCTCAGACTAGCGGGCAACCAAGAGACCCAGTACTTC. It translates to CASSLRLAGNQETQYF.

The chain carries TRBV5-1 and TRBJ1-5, with D hard to call. The CDR3 consists of 14 residues. CDR1 is SGHRS and CDR2 is YFSETQ in the germline V gene. V lost 0 bases to trimming and J lost 4 bases, with 8 bases between them. CDR3 in amino acids: CASSLEGRNQPQHF. The DNA of the CDR3 is TGCGCCAGCAGCTTGGAAGGGCGGAATCAGCCCCAGCATTTT.

This clone was counted only a few times. J is TRBJ2-3 and V is TRBV19; 9 bases are shared with TRBD1. The V and J ends lost 1 base and 4 bases, in that order; junction bases with no gene match: 3. Germline CDR1 LNHDA, CDR2 SQIVND (reference sequence). This CDR3 region has 15 residues. CDR3 region: CASSIGDRAADTQYF. In DNA, the CDR3 is TGTGCCAGTAGTATAGGGGACAGGGCGGCAGATACGCAGTATTTT. Based on the CDR3 plus reference TRBV19 and TRBJ2-3, the full variable domain is DGGITQSPKYLFRKEGQNVTLSCEQNLNHDAMYWYRQDPGQGLRLIYYSQIVNDFQKGDIAEGYSVSREKKESFPLTVTSAQKNPTAFYLCASSIGDRAADTQYFGPGTRLTVL.

This clone was detected only once. V and J are TRBV19 and TRBJ1-1; a weak D match, TRBD1 (5 bases). Trimming cost V 7 bases and J 9 bases, with 21 bases left between them. In germline, CDR1 is LNHDA, CDR2 SQIVND (reference sequence). The CDR3 runs 14 residues. The CDR3 loop reads CASTPGLTLGQAFF. The DNA for the CDR3 is TGTGCCAGTACCCCAGGGCTAACCCTGGGGCAAGCTTTCTTT.

The chain carries TRBV6-1 and TRBJ2-5, with D possibly matching TRBD1 (6 bases). This CDR3 has 14 residues. CDR1 is MNHNS and CDR2 is SASEGT in the germline V gene. V was clipped by 8 bases and J by 6 bases, with 19 bases between them. This CDR3 is CASLDRSGQKTQYF. The CDR3 DNA is TGTGCCAGCCTGGACAGAAGCGGTCAGAAGACCCAGTACTTC.

This chain joins TRBV5-4 and TRBJ2-1, with D perhaps matching TRBD2 (6 bases). The CDR3 loop spans 14 amino acids. Trimming cost V 3 bases and J 7 bases, with 14 bases left between them. In germline, CDR1 is SGHNT, CDR2 YYREEE (reference sequence). This CDR3 is CASSSEIAENEQFF. The DNA of the CDR3 is TGTGCCAGCAGCTCCGAGATAGCGGAGAATGAGCAGTTCTTC.

This clone was observed a handful of times. The V call is TRBV7-8, the J call TRBJ1-2; a possible D gene is TRBD1 (5 bases). The CDR3 sequence is 14 residues long. CDR1 is SGHVS, CDR2 FQNEAQ, per germline. Trimming left V 1 base short and J 7 bases short, with 13 bases between. As DNA, the CDR3 is TGTGCCAGCAGCTTAGGCAGGGATGGCGGTGGCTACACCTTC. Translated, it gives CASSLGRDGGGYTF.

This chain connects TRBV4-1 to TRBJ2-4; tentatively, D is TRBD1 or TRBD2 (5 bases each). V lost 0 bases and J 0 bases, leaving 12 bases between the germline ends. The CDR3 covers 17 residues. Germline lookup yields CDR1 MGHRA and CDR2 YSYEKL. The CDR3 DNA is TGCGCCAGCAGCCAAGATCGGGACCTACCAGCCAAAAACATTCAGTACTTC. Amino acid sequence: CASSQDRDLPAKNIQYF.

In its sample, this clone was seen once. V is TRBV5-6 and J is TRBJ2-2; 10 nucleotides align to TRBD2. Germline loops: CDR1 SGHDT, CDR2 YYEEEE. V lost 4 bases and J lost 5; bases outside the gene matches: 8. This CDR3 has 16 amino acids. CDR3 sequence reads: CASSQWTSGNTGELFF. CDR3 nucleotide sequence: TGTGCCAGCAGCCAGTGGACTAGCGGTAATACCGGGGAGCTGTTTTTT.